Following are 15 T cell receptor beta chains from one sample sequenced in a study of blood T cells in healthy people across ages. The authors ran a second PCR of about 6 to 12 cycles using a sample-barcoded 5' primer and a J-beta primer mix. TCRdb re-analysed the 5' RACE reads in MiXCR, keeping a single row per CDR3 protein. Seen here are 780,000 or so distinct CDR3 sequences, roughly 56% observed once, and the top ten hold about a quarter. The sequencing input was blood. The receptors derive from a man aged 35 to 55 in good health.

This sequence joins TRBV10-3 and TRBJ1-4; D remains unclear. CDR3 length: 13 amino acids. Trimming took off 8 bases at V and 3 bases at J, with 10 bases between the two ends. Germline values: CDR1 ENHRY, CDR2 SYGVKD. In DNA, the CDR3 is TGTGCCATCCGGGCTCTTCCTAATGAAAAACTGTTTTTT. Translated: CAIRALPNEKLFF.

On this clonotype itself: Its ends do not fully match the called genes, so a read error is possible. The gene calls are TRBV29-1 and TRBJ1-5; D is perhaps TRBD1 (6 bases). CDR1 is SQVTM and CDR2 is ANQGSEA in the germline V gene. CDR3 length equals 16 residues. In nucleotides, the CDR3 is TGCAGCGTCCTGACACCCCTCGGGGGCAGCAGTCAGCCCCAGCATTTT. It codes for CSVLTPLGGSSQPQHF.

The chain employs TRBV4-2 and TRBJ2-7, with no clear D. The J call may not be correct, given that the DNA end is closer to TRBJ2-5. Germline loops: CDR1 LGHNA, CDR2 YNFKEQ. The CDR3 loop spans 15 amino acids. The CDR3 nucleotides are TGTGCCAGCAGCCAAGAAAGTAAGACCCGTGGGACCCAGTACTTC. Its protein product is CASSQESKTRGTQYF.

This clonotype was counted between two and nine times. Germline and junction disagree at one end, which may indicate a read error. The rearrangement uses TRBV12-3 or TRBV12-4 and TRBJ2-1; D unclear. The CDR3 has 14 residues. CDR3: CASSLDGSYNEQFF. DNA of the CDR3: TGTGCCAGCAGCTTAGACGGGTCCTACAATGAGCAGTTCTTC.

This chain joins TRBV15 and TRBJ2-3; 7 positions match TRBD1. There are 14 residues in the CDR3. V shed 4 bases, J shed 3 bases, and the junction held 4 bases outside the gene matches. Germline assignment: CDR1 LNHNV and CDR2 YYDKDF (reference sequence). This chain's CDR3 is CATSIQGDTDTQYF. Here the CDR3 DNA reads TGTGCCACCAGCATCCAGGGGGATACAGATACGCAGTATTTT.

The V call is TRBV27, the J call TRBJ2-5; either TRBD1 or TRBD2 may supply D (5 bases each). V dropped 5 bases and J dropped 4 bases, with 14 bases sitting between them. The germline CDR1 and CDR2 sequences are MNHEY and SMNVEV (reference sequence). CDR3 length equals 14 residues. CDR3 region: CASSRRGERETQYF. DNA of the CDR3: TGTGCCAGCAGTCGAAGAGGGGAGCGAGAGACCCAGTACTTC.

This clonotype was seen just once. The J gene is TRBJ1-5, the V gene TRBV6-5; maybe TRBD1 (5 bases). The CDR3 covers 19 residues. Germline-derived CDR1 and CDR2 are MNHEY and SVGAGI. V shed 2 bases and J shed 0 bases, with 20 bases lying between them. In DNA, the CDR3 is TGTGCCAGCAGTTACGGCAGACAGCGGAAACCTATTAGCAATCAGCCCCAGCATTTT. It codes for CASSYGRQRKPISNQPQHF.

Here the CDR3 DNA reads TGTGCCAGCAGCCCCCATAGCATCACAGATACGCAGTATTTT. Encoded protein: CASSPHSITDTQYF. The chain is built from TRBV9 and TRBJ2-3; D is unclear. CDR3 size: 14 residues. The germline V gene encodes CDR1 SGDLS and CDR2 YYNGEE. Trimming stripped 4 bases from V and 2 bases from J, with 11 bases between.

For the CDR3, the DNA is TGTGCCAGCGGTTTAGGGGATGGCTACACCTTC. As protein: CASGLGDGYTF. This rearrangement joins TRBV3-1 to TRBJ1-2; weak D call: TRBD1 (5 bases). Germline assignment: CDR1 LGHDT and CDR2 YNNKEL (reference sequence). The length of the CDR3 is 11 residues. The ends were cut back, 8 bases at V and 6 bases at J, with 10 bases in the middle.

This clonotype occurred a few times. V usage is TRBV7-9 and J usage is TRBJ2-7; D unresolved. V was cut by 4 bases and J by 2 bases, with 9 bases left in between. Per the germline V gene, CDR1 is SEHNR and CDR2 is FQNEAQ (reference sequence). CDR3 length: 13 amino acids. The CDR3 reads CASSSQAPYEQYF. The CDR3 region has the DNA TGTGCCAGCAGCTCACAAGCCCCCTACGAGCAGTACTTC.

This clonotype turned up a few times. The CDR3 DNA sequence: TGTGCCAGCCTTGAGACAGGGCGTACAGATACGCAGTATTTT. Translation gives CASLETGRTDTQYF. V gene TRBV6-6 combines with J gene TRBJ2-3; 7 positions agree with TRBD1. Germline assignment: CDR1 MNHNY and CDR2 SVGAGI (reference sequence). The CDR3 runs 14 residues. Trimming removed 8 bases from V and 3 bases from J; junction bases left unmatched: 8.

The V call is TRBV6-2 or TRBV6-3, the J call TRBJ2-5, with D possibly being TRBD1 (6 bases). Trimming shortened V by 6 bases and J by 1 base, and 15 bases separated the two germline ends. This CDR3 has 15 amino acids. The germline gives CDR1 MNHEY, CDR2 SVGEGT. The CDR3 reads CASSRTVSLQETQYF. The CDR3 DNA follows: TGTGCCAGCAGCCGGACAGTAAGCCTCCAAGAGACCCAGTACTTC.

This clonotype turned up a few times. The rearrangement uses TRBV7-2 and TRBJ2-4, with 7 bases matching TRBD1. The DNA end lines up better with TRBJ2-7; the J call may be wrong. The germline CDR1 and CDR2 sequences are SGHTA and FQGNSA. The CDR3 extends over 15 amino acids. Here the CDR3 reads CASSLGDRVPYEQYF. DNA of the CDR3: TGTGCCAGCAGCTTAGGAGACAGGGTACCGTACGAGCAGTACTTC.

The rearrangement joins TRBV29-1 to TRBJ2-3; perhaps TRBD1 as D (5 bases). CDR1 and CDR2 from the germline V gene are SQVTM and ANQGSEA. Trimming cost V 4 bases and J 3 bases, with 14 bases left between them. The CDR3 has 14 amino acids. The CDR3 sequence: CSVAGRVRTDTQYF. CDR3 sequence (DNA): TGCAGCGTTGCGGGCAGGGTTCGGACAGATACGCAGTATTTT.

The rearrangement links TRBV15 to TRBJ2-5, with 11 bases fitting TRBD1. Per the germline V gene, CDR1 is LNHNV and CDR2 is YYDKDF (reference sequence). The CDR3 contains 15 residues. V shed 3 bases and J 4 bases; nucleotides not matched to a gene: 4. In nucleotides, the CDR3 is TGTGCCACCAGCAGCCGGACAGGGGGCTTAGAGACCCAGTACTTC. As protein: CATSSRTGGLETQYF.